This TCR beta chain was documented in a study of blood T cell repertoires in COVID-19. V was trimmed by 3 bases and J by 2 bases, leaving 8 bases between them. CDR1 is ENHRY and CDR2 is SYGVKD in the germline V gene. This CDR3 spans 13 amino acids. The protocol was immunoSEQ multiplex PCR, while the TCRdb copy is restricted to in-frame clones and leaves out a portion. The data hold around 70,000 clones, with about 80% observed a single time. This clone was observed a single time. Sample: peripheral blood. The chain recombines TRBV10-3 with TRBJ2-7; a possible D gene is TRBD1 (6 bases). The TCR sequence derives from a man aged 55 to 70 with acute or convalescent COVID-19. This chain's CDR3 is CAISDTGTYEQYF. CDR3 sequence (DNA): TGTGCCATCAGTGATACAGGGACCTACGAGCAGTACTTC.